This T cell receptor (beta chain) derives from a study of cytomegalovirus exposure and HLA in healthy donors (dated by TCRdb to the late 2010s). Describing the broader study: An earlier analysis of approximately 590 of the donors reported 250 to 350 Gb of sequence data and more than 90 million unique TCR beta sequences from about 180 million T cells. Donor age, sex, ethnicity and CMV serostatus were compiled together with the repertoire data. Both class I and class II loci were covered by HLA typing, at four-digit resolution. Besides the first cohort of hundreds of subjects, a separate validation cohort made up of 120 different subjects was used. The aim of the study was to test whether cataloging public T cell receptors could identify signatures of past pathogen exposure. Roughly five DR-DQ haplotypes were handled as single units for association and clustering because linkage in the cohort was strong. Of the roughly 400 genotyped donors, 65% to 90% fell in the genetic ancestry cluster associated with self-reported Caucasian donors. Genome-wide SNP genotypes for about 55% of the 666 donors were used in a later genetic analysis, which treated that subset as a discovery cohort. Rather than drawing on any new phenotypic data, the later analysis identified candidate immune exposures from TCR beta sequences and the way those sequences occurred across donors. High-throughput TCR immunosequencing, statistical association of individual TCRs with disease status, and machine learning were combined to predict cytomegalovirus infection status. Approximately 330 gigabases of sequencing data and 75 million to 85 million unique TCR sequences made up an early release that covered roughly 670 HLA-typed donors. The study profiled the T cell repertoires of about 640 subjects by immunosequencing and related them to cytomegalovirus serostatus. A later analysis re-analyzed previously published TCR beta repertoires from roughly 690 donors and added high-resolution HLA genotyping to study TCR occurrence patterns. To decide whether each TCR beta V gene segment behaved as functional or pseudogenic, an earlier analysis of fewer than 750 of the donors relied on high-throughput TCR beta sequencing. Across 398 genotyped donors of the cohort, an average of about 220,000 unique TCR beta nucleotide sequences per donor were sequenced, and 15% to 20% of those sequences were non-productive. Every repertoire in the discovery cohort had been generated on one and the same sequencing platform. The number of typed donors differed by locus: about 620-640 for A, B, C, DRB1 and DQB1; 500 to 550 for DQA1; 606 for DPA1; and around 470 for DPB1. General study outcomes and caveats: Some IMGT-functional V segments, including TRBV6-2 and TRBV6-3, could not be told apart with the 87-base-pair reads, so those segments were excluded. Compared with equally common non-associated chains, HLA-associated TCR beta chains in a later analysis were more clonally expanded and had lower generation probabilities. Seventeen rarely observed V segments, including chromosome 9 orphons, were excluded from the earlier analysis of some 590 of the donors because counts were too low. A later analysis found that most CMV-associated TCR beta chains appeared HLA-restricted, with HLA associations seemingly driven largely by CMV exposure. The study listed 164 TCR beta chains as associated with cytomegalovirus. Because HLA typing was unavailable for some donors at each locus, only the typed subset was used in association tests. Most TCR sequences were observed very rarely across donors, whereas some public TCRs were present in many individuals. In a later analysis, several top co-occurrence clusters were reported to appear linked to parvovirus B19, influenza, CMV and Epstein-Barr virus. According to a later genetic analysis, donors in an Asian-associated ancestry cluster had fewer N-insertions in productive TCRs than the roughly 700-donor mean. The sequencing pipeline was judged likely to have produced a cluster of highly shared sequence variants as a technical artifact. A later analysis associated roughly 17,000 TCR beta sequences with specific HLA alleles at a false discovery rate of 0.05. It was suggested by the authors that the approach could potentially be generalized to other disease states and immunological phenotypes. The classifier was reported to diagnose cytomegalovirus status with high specificity and sensitivity in both the original and validation cohorts. CMV serostatus was the only immune exposure information available for the cohort. Sequencing depth was assumed to be roughly uniform across donors in the presence/absence analyses, though that assumption may not hold. A later analysis found that TCR association rates varied across HLA loci, with DRB1 alleles showing the most associated TCRs and HLA-C alleles the fewest. Linkage disequilibrium might explain the correlated functional status among segregating V segments, but an unknown experimental factor could not be excluded. A further reported finding was that TCR beta sequences accurately predicted the HLA-A and HLA-B alleles for most subjects in the first cohort. An earlier analysis of 450 to 750 of the donors showed that most TCR beta V segments appeared in productive rearrangements either about 87% or about 30% of the time, which broadly matched IMGT annotations. In vitro tests confirmed that a few of the cytomegalovirus-associated TCR beta chains recognize cytomegalovirus antigens. Only TCR beta chains were sequenced in this cohort, and the absence of alpha or paired-chain data limited detectable features. A later genetic analysis associated a missense DCLRE1C variant with V-gene and J-gene trimming of TCR beta chains, and an independent cohort replicated the association. Assigning TCR associations to individual alleles was difficult when HLA alleles, especially DR and DQ, strongly co-occurred.

V is pared back by 2 bases and J by 0 bases, with 2 bases lying between the germline termini. The germline V gene provides CDR1 MDHEN and CDR2 SYDVKM. The CDR3 spans 12 residues, from the cysteine through the phenylalanine. The retained sequence is limited to the CDR3, 36 bases, with the frame set at the first base. The library was obtained by the immunoSEQ multiplex PCR assay. A mixture of 60 forward primers for TCR Vbeta segments and 13 reverse primers for TCR Jbeta segments was used in the multiplex PCR. A multiplex PCR assay on genomic DNA amplified the CDR3 region of rearranged TCR beta genes. The Illumina HiSeq System was used to sequence the amplified TCR beta libraries as 87-base-pair reads. In the original analysis: A later analysis tallied approximately 87 million unique TCR beta chains across the 700 or so repertoires, and approximately 12 million of those chains were shared by two or more donors. To remove PCR and sequencing errors, raw reads were error-corrected and collapsed into unique sequences using a nearest-neighbor algorithm that merged closely related sequences. CDR3 sequences were aligned to IMGT reference sequences to assign V, D and J gene segments. For a sequence to be retained, a match of at least six nucleotides was required to both a V gene segment and a J gene segment. A rearrangement was called productive if the CDR3 had no stop codons and remained in frame with V and J, and every other rearrangement was called non-productive. CDR3 was defined by IMGT convention, running from the second conserved V-encoded cysteine to the conserved J-encoded phenylalanine. The earlier analysis of some 550 of the donors excluded any sequence lacking an unambiguous match to a single V gene segment. An earlier analysis of about 600 of the donors called V segments functional above 56.7% productive rearrangements and segregating when the between-donor standard deviation exceeded 5%. A statistical classification framework was built to diagnose cytomegalovirus status from the catalog of TCR beta chain sequences. In a later analysis, V and J genes were assigned by comparing TCR nucleotide sequences against IMGT/GENE-DB human TR gene sequences. In a later analysis, CDR3 sequences and most-parsimonious VDJ recombination scenarios were assigned using the TCRdist pipeline. A later analysis defined each TCR beta chain by its CDR3 amino acid sequence plus V-gene family, and excluded reads lacking a unique V-gene family. To address suspected cross-contamination and a sequencing artifact, a later analysis removed several hundred highly shared, low-generation-probability nucleotide sequences. In a later analysis, a clonal expansion index for each public chain was calculated from normalized within-repertoire ranks of inferred template counts. In a later analysis, generation probabilities were computed using a VDJ recombination model fitted to out-of-frame rearrangements, and the results were checked against IGoR. Hypergeometric tests were used in a later analysis to score TCR-TCR, TCR-HLA and TCR-CMV co-occurrence, with a repertoire-size bias correction applied to the TCR pairs. False discovery rates were estimated in a later analysis by permuting HLA or CMV assignments 20 times. A later analysis grouped co-occurring TCRs with DBSCAN, adding TCRdist sequence similarity when clustering within HLA-allele-positive subsets. For co-occurrence clustering, repertoires with fewer than 30,000 or more than 120,000 public chains were excluded, along with roughly 5 repertoires with anomalous nucleotide sharing. TCRdb retrieved this table from immuneACCESS and kept in-frame rearrangements only. Not all clones are present; in checked studies, unresolved V genes account for under half, and no reason is known for the remainder. V and J calls and clone size are given by that table; D and trimming were obtained from the DNA. Recorded for this sample are tens of thousands of clones; roughly 79% of them occurred a single time. The top ten clonotypes cover roughly 6% of the sample.

The cohort comprised 666 healthy bone marrow donors. At the time of sampling, all cohort members were nominally healthy, though unrecorded immune exposures were likely present. The donor tested CMV seronegative and was one of the 352 seronegative cohort members. A peripheral blood sample was provided by each donor, and peripheral blood mononuclear cells were used for TCR beta sequencing. Genomic DNA extraction from the blood cell samples was performed with the Qiagen DNeasy Blood Extraction Kit. As regards this clone: The target of this receptor is not known. Base qualities were left out, and no much larger clone turns up one base away.

The sequencing input was PBMCs. This receptor was obtained from a female donor in good health and CMV-seronegative. The V gene is TRBV28 and the J gene is TRBJ2-7, with the D gene too uncertain to name. The DNA reads TGTGCCAGCAGTTTACGCTCCTACGAGCAGTACTTC. This sequence encodes CASSLRSYEQYF.